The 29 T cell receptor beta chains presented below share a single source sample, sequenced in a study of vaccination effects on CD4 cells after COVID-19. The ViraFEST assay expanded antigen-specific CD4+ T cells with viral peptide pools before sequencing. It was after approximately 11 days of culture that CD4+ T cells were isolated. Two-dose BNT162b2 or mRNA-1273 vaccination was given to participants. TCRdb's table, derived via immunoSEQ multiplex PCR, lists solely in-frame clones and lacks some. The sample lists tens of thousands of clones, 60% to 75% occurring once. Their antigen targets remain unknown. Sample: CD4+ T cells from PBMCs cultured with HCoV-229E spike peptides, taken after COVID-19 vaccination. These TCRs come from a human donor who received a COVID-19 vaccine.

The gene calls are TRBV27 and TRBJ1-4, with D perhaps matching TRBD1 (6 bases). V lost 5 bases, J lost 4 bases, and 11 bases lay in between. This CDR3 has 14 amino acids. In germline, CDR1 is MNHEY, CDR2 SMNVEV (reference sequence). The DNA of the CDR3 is TGTGCCAGCAGTCTCACAGGGATTAATGAAAAACTGTTTTTT. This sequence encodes CASSLTGINEKLFF.

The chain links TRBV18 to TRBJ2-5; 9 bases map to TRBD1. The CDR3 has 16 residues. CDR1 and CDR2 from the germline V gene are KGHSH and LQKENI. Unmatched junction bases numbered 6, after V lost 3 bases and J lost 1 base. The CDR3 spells CASSPVTGGFQETQYF. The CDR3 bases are TGTGCCAGCTCACCGGTGACAGGGGGGTTCCAAGAGACCCAGTACTTC.

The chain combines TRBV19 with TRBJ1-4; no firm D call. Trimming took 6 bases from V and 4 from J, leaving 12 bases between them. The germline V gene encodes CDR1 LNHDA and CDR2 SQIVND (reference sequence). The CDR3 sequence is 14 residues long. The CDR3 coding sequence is TGTGCCAGTAGGGCTTTGCGGTTTAATGAAAAACTGTTTTTT. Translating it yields CASRALRFNEKLFF. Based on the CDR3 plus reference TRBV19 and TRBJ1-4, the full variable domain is DGGITQSPKYLFRKEGQNVTLSCEQNLNHDAMYWYRQDPGQGLRLIYYSQIVNDFQKGDIAEGYSVSREKKESFPLTVTSAQKNPTAFYLCASRALRFNEKLFFGSGTQLSVL.

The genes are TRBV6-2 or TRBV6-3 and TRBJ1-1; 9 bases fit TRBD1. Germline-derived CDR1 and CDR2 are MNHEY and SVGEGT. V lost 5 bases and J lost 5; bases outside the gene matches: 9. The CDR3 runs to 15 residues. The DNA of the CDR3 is TGTGCCAGCAGTGGGTCGGGGACAGGGATTACTGAAGCTTTCTTT. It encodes CASSGSGTGITEAFF.

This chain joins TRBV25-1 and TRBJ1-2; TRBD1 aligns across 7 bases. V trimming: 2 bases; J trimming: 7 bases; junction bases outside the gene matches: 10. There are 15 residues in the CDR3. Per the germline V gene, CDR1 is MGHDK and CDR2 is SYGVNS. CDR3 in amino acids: CASSEGDRVWSGYTF. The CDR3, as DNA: TGTGCCAGCAGTGAAGGAGACAGGGTGTGGAGTGGCTACACCTTC.

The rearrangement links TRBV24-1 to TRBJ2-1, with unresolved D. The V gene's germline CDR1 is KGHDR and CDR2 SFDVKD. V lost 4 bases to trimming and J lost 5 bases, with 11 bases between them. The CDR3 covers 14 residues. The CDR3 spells CATSDPVAHNEQFF. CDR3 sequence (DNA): TGTGCCACCAGTGACCCCGTGGCTCACAATGAGCAGTTCTTC.

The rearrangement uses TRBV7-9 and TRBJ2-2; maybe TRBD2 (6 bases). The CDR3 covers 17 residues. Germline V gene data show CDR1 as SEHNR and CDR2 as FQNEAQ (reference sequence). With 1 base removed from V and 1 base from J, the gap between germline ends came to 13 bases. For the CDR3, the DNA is TGTGCCAGCAGCTTAGGAAGCGGGCAGGGGAACACCGGGGAGCTGTTTTTT. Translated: CASSLGSGQGNTGELFF. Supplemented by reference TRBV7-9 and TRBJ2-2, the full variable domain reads DTGVSQNPRHKITKRGQNVTFRCDPISEHNRLYWYRQTLGQGPEFLTYFQNEAQLEKSRLLSDRFSAERPKGSFSTLEIQRTEQGDSAMYLCASSLGSGQGNTGELFFGEGSRLTVL.

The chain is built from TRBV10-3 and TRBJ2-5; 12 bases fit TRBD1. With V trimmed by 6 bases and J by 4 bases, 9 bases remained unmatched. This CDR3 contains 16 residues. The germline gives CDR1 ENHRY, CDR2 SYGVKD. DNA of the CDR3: TGTGCCATCAGCGAACCGGGACAGGGGGCGGGAGAGACCCAGTACTTC. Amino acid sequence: CAISEPGQGAGETQYF.

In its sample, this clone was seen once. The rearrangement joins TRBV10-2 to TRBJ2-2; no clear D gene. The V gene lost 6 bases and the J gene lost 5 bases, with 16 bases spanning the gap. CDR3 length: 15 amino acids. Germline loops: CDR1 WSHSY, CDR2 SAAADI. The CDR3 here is CASRPTADGTGELFF. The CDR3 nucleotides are TGCGCCAGCAGACCCACCGCGGACGGGACCGGGGAGCTGTTTTTT.

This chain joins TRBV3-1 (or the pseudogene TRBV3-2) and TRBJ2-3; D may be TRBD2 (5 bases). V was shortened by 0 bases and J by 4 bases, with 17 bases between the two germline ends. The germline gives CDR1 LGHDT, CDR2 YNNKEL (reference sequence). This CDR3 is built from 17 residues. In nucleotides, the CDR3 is TGTGCCAGCAGCCAAGATCGCGGGTTGAGGTCCGCAGATACGCAGTATTTT. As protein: CASSQDRGLRSADTQYF.

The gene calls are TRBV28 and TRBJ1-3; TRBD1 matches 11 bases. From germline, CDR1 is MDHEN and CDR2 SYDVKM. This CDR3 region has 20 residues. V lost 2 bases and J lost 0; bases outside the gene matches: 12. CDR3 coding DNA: TGTGCCAGCAGTTTAGGGTCCGGACAGGGGGCCCAACACTCTGGAAACACCATATATTTT. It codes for CASSLGSGQGAQHSGNTIYF.

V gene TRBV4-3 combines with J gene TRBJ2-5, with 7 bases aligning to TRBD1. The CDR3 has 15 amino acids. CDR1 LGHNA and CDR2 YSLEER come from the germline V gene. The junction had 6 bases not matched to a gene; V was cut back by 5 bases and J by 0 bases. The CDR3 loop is CASSTRQGNQETQYF. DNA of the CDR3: TGCGCCAGCAGCACCCGACAGGGCAACCAAGAGACCCAGTACTTC.

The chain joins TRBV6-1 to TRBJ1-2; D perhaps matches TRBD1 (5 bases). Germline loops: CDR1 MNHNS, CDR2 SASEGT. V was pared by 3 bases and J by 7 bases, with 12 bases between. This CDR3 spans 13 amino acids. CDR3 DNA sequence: TGTGCCAGCAGTGAGCTAATAGGGGCTGGCTACACCTTC. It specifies CASSELIGAGYTF.

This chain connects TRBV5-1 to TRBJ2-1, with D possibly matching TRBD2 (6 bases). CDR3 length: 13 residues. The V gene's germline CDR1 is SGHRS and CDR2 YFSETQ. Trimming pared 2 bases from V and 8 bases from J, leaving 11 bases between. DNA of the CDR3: TGCGCCAGCAGCTTCGGGGGTCCCGATGAGCAGTTCTTC. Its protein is CASSFGGPDEQFF.

CDR3 protein: CASSERVRNSPLHF. CDR3 nucleotide sequence: TGTGCCAGCAGTGAAAGGGTCAGGAATTCACCCCTCCACTTT. The V gene is TRBV2, the J gene TRBJ1-6; no clear D gene. Trimming pared 2 bases from V and 7 bases from J, leaving 9 bases between. This CDR3 spans 14 amino acids. Germline CDR1 SNHLY, CDR2 FYNNEI.

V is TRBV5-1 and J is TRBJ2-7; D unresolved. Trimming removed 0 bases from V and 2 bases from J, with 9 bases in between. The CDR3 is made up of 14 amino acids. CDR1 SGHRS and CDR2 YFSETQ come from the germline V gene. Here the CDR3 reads CASSLDIGPYEQYV. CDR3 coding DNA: TGCGCCAGCAGCTTGGATATAGGGCCCTACGAGCAGTACGTC.

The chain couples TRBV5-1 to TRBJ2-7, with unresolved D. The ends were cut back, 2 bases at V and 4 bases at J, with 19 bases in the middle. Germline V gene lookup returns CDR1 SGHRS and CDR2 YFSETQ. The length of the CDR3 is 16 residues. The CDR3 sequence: CASSFYPHLSPYEQYV. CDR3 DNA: TGCGCCAGCAGCTTTTACCCTCACCTATCCCCTTACGAGCAGTACGTC.

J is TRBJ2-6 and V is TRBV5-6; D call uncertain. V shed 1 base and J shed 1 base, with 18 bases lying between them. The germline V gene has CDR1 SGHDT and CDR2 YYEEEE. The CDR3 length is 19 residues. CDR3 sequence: CASSLYNPPRDSGANVLTF. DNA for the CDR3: TGTGCCAGCAGCTTGTATAACCCTCCGAGAGATTCTGGGGCCAACGTCCTGACTTTC.

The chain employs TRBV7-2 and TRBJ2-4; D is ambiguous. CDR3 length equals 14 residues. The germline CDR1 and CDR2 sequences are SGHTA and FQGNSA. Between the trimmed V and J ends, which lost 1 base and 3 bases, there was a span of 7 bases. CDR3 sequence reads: CASSLGGVKNIQYF. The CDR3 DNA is TGTGCCAGCAGCTTAGGTGGGGTCAAAAACATTCAGTACTTC.

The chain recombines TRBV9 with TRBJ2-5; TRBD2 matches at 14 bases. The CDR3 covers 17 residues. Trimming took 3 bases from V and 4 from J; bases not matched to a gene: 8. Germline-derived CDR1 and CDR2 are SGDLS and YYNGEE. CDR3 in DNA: TGTGCCAGCAGCGCCCGACTAGCGGGGGGGCGGGGAGAGACCCAGTACTTC. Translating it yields CASSARLAGGRGETQYF. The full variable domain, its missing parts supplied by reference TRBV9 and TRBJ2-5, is DSGVTQTPKHLITATGQRVTLRCSPRSGDLSVYWYQQSLDQGLQFLIQYYNGEERAKGNILERFSAQQFPDLHSELNLSSLELGDSALYFCASSARLAGGRGETQYFGPGTRLLVL.

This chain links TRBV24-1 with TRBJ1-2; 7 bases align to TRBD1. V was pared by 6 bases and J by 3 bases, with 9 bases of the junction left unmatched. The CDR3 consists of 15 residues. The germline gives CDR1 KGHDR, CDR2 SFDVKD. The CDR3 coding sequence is TGTGCCACCAGTCCGTCCGGGACAGCGCACTATGGCTACACCTTC. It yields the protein CATSPSGTAHYGYTF.

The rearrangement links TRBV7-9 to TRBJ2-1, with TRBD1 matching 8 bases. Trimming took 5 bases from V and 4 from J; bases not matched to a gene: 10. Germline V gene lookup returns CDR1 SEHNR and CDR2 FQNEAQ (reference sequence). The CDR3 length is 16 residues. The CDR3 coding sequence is TGTGCCAGCAGCAAAAGACAGGGGACACTTTACAATGAGCAGTTCTTC. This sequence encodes CASSKRQGTLYNEQFF.

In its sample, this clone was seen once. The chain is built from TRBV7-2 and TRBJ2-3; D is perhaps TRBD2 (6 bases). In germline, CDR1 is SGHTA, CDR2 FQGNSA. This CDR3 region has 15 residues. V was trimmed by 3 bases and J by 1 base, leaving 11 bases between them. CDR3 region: CASSFDSSGTDTQYF. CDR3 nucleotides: TGTGCCAGCAGCTTCGATTCTAGCGGCACAGATACGCAGTATTTT.

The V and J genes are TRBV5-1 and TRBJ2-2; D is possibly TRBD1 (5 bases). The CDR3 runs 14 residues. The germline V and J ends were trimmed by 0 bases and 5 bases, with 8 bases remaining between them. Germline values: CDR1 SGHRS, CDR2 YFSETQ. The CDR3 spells CASSLGQGTGELFF. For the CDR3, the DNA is TGCGCCAGCAGCTTGGGCCAGGGAACCGGGGAGCTGTTTTTT.

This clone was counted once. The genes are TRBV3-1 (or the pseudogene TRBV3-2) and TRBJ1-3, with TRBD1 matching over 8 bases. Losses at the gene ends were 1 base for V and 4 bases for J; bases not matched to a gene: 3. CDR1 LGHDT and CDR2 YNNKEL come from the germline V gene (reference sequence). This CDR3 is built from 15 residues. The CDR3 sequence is CASSQGTGSGNTIYF. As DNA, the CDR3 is TGTGCCAGCAGCCAAGGGACAGGGTCCGGAAACACCATATATTTT.

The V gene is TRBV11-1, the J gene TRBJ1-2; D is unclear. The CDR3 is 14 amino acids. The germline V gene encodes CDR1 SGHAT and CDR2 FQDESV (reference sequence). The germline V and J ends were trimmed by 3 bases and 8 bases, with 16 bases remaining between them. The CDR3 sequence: CASSLQQAAGGYTF. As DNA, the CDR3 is TGTGCCAGCAGCTTGCAGCAGGCAGCCGGGGGCTACACCTTC.

The chain's CDR3 is CASSFTGNYGYTF. The CDR3 DNA sequence: TGTGCCAGCAGCTTCACAGGAAACTATGGCTACACCTTC. V is TRBV6-2 or TRBV6-3 and J is TRBJ1-2; tentatively, D is TRBD1 (5 bases). The germline V gene has CDR1 MNHEY and CDR2 SVGEGT. CDR3 length: 13 amino acids. V was cut by 6 bases and J by 2 bases, with 10 bases left in between.

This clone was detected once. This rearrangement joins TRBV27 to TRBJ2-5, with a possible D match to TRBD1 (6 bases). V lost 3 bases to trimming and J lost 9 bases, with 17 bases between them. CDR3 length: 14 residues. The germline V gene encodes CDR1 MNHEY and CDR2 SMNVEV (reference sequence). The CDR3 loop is CASSLFGGSPAQYF. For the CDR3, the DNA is TGTGCCAGCAGTTTGTTTGGGGGCTCACCGGCCCAGTACTTC.

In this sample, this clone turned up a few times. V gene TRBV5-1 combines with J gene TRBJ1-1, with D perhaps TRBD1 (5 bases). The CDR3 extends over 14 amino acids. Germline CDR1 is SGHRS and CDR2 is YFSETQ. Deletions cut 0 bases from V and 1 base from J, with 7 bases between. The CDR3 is CASSLDRRNTEAFF. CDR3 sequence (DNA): TGCGCCAGCAGCTTGGACAGGAGGAACACTGAAGCTTTCTTT.